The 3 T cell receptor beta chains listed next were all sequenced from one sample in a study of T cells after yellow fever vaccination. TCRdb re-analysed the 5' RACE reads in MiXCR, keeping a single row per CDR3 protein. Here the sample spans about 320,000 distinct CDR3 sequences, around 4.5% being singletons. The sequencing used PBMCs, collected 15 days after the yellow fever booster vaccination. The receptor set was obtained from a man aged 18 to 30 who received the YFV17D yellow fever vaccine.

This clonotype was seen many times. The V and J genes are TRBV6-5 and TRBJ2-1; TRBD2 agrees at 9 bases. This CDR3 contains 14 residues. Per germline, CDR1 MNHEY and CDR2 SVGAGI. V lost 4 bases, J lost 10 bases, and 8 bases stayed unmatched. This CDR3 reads CASSWRGGTKEQFF. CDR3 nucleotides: TGTGCCAGCAGTTGGCGGGGGGGCACGAAAGAGCAGTTCTTC.

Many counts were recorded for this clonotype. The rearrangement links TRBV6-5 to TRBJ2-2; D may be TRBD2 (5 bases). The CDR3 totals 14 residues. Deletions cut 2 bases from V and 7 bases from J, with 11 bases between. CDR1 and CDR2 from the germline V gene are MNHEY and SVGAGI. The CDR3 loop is CASSYERGDGELFF. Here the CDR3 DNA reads TGTGCCAGCAGTTACGAACGGGGAGACGGGGAGCTGTTTTTT.

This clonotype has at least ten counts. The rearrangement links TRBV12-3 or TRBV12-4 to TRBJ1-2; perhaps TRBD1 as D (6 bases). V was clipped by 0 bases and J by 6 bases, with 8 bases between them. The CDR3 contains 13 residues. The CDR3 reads CASSLAHRDGYTF. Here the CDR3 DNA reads TGTGCCAGCAGTTTAGCACACAGGGATGGCTACACCTTC.